The 10 T cell receptor beta chains below were found in one sample sequenced in a study of shared clonotypes between healthy human individuals. Generated by immunoSEQ multiplex PCR, the TCRdb table keeps only in-frame clones and is missing some. The sample records fewer than 150,000 clones, more than 65% being singletons. The specimen was memory CD8+ T cells sorted from blood. Subset specified: CD45RO+ cells pooled with CCR7-negative TemRA cells. The receptor set was obtained from a woman in her 30s in good health.

This clone was detected only a few times. V gene TRBV4-1 combines with J gene TRBJ2-7; TRBD2 might be the D (6 bases). The CDR3 spans 16 residues. Germline CDR1 is MGHRA and CDR2 is YSYEKL. V gave up 4 bases and J gave up 5 bases, with 21 bases separating them. The CDR3 DNA reads TGCGCCAGCAGCCTTCAACTAGCACAGATGGGCCACGAGCAGTACTTC. Amino acid sequence: CASSLQLAQMGHEQYF.

This clone has ten or more counts. The genes are TRBV27 and TRBJ2-7; D may be TRBD1 or TRBD2 (5 bases each). Germline CDR1 and CDR2: MNHEY and SMNVEV (reference sequence). The CDR3 is 14 amino acids. Trimming shortened V by 4 bases and J by 7 bases, and 17 bases separated the two germline ends. The CDR3 DNA reads TGTGCCAGCAGTTCGAGGGACCGGTACGGAGAGCAGTACTTC. Translating gives CASSSRDRYGEQYF.

The chain uses TRBV19 and TRBJ1-1; D may be TRBD1 (5 bases). This CDR3 region has 13 residues. V lost 6 bases and J 5 bases, leaving 13 bases between the germline ends. CDR1 and CDR2 from the germline V gene are LNHDA and SQIVND (reference sequence). CDR3 region: CASSNNRRTEAFF. CDR3 DNA: TGTGCCAGTAGCAACAACAGGAGAACTGAAGCTTTCTTT.

CDR3 DNA sequence: TGTGCCAGTAGTCGGGACACGAAGAGCAATCAGCCCCAGCATTTT. It specifies CASSRDTKSNQPQHF. This chain uses TRBV19 with TRBJ1-5; possibly TRBD1 for D (6 bases). Between the trimmed V and J ends, which lost 5 bases and 1 base, there was a span of 12 bases. From germline, CDR1 is LNHDA and CDR2 SQIVND (reference sequence). This CDR3 is 15 amino acids long.

A single count supports this clone. The chain couples TRBV6-5 to TRBJ2-7; D remains unclear. The length of the CDR3 is 16 residues. Germline-derived CDR1 and CDR2 are MNHEY and SVGAGI. Trimming shortened V by 2 bases and J by 7 bases, and 21 bases separated the two germline ends. The CDR3 region has the DNA TGTGCCAGCAGTTACGTGTGGGATAAGGGAACATTAGAGCAGTACTTC. The encoded protein is CASSYVWDKGTLEQYF.

The chain joins TRBV28 to TRBJ2-7; possible D gene TRBD1, 6 bases. Germline CDR1 reads MDHEN; CDR2 reads SYDVKM. The length of the CDR3 is 14 residues. Trimming took 0 bases from V and 1 from J, leaving 7 bases between them. The CDR3 spells CASSLWGASYEQYF. CDR3 in DNA: TGTGCCAGCAGTTTATGGGGGGCTTCCTACGAGCAGTACTTC.

V and J are TRBV25-1 and TRBJ2-2; 7 nucleotides match TRBD1. The junction had 11 bases not matched to a gene; V was cut back by 2 bases and J by 5 bases. The CDR3 is 17 amino acids. CDR1 and CDR2 (germline): MGHDK, SYGVNS. The CDR3 protein is CASSENPFRGFTGELFF. DNA of the CDR3: TGTGCCAGCAGTGAAAATCCTTTCAGGGGGTTTACCGGGGAGCTGTTTTTT.

The chain is built from TRBV28 and TRBJ2-7, with D maybe TRBD1 (6 bases). Trimming took off 1 base at V and 6 bases at J, with 10 bases between the two ends. From germline, CDR1 is MDHEN and CDR2 SYDVKM. This CDR3 comprises 13 residues. The DNA for the CDR3 is TGTGCCAGCAGTTTATCAGGGGCGGGCGAGCAGTACTTC. Translated, it gives CASSLSGAGEQYF.

The chain uses TRBV30 and TRBJ2-1; 7 bases agree with TRBD2. The CDR3 covers 13 residues. Germline CDR1 reads GTSNPN; CDR2 reads SVGIG (reference sequence). The trim removed 4 bases at V and 8 bases at J, leaving 8 bases unmatched. CDR3: CAWMRENLDEQFF. CDR3 in DNA: TGTGCCTGGATGCGGGAGAATCTGGATGAGCAGTTCTTC.

In its sample, this clone was seen a few times. The chain links TRBV5-5 to TRBJ2-7; D gene unclear. This CDR3 contains 13 residues. The V end was cut by 2 bases, the J end by 2 bases, with 8 bases between. Germline values: CDR1 SGHKS, CDR2 YYEKEE (reference sequence). This chain's CDR3 is CASSLGIPYEQYF. The CDR3 nucleotides read TGTGCCAGCAGCTTAGGGATTCCCTACGAGCAGTACTTC.